The clone carrying this T cell receptor (beta chain) has just a few counts. It was with a sample-barcoded 5' primer and a J-beta primer mix that a second PCR of about 6 to 12 cycles was run. TCRdb passed the 5' RACE reads through MiXCR, listing each CDR3 protein once. The table shows around 1,000,000 distinct CDR3 sequences, with roughly a quarter occurring only once. The data stem from a study of blood T cells in healthy people across ages. V was pared by 6 bases and J by 4 bases, with 16 bases between. The CDR3 consists of 15 residues. This sample was also put to use in a study of T cells of mothers and their children.

Material for sequencing was blood. This TCR derives from a girl aged 2 to 10 in good health. The chain is built from TRBV12-3 or TRBV12-4 and TRBJ1-5; D might be TRBD1 (6 bases). CDR3 DNA: TGTGCCAGCAGAGGGGGGGGCAGCCCGAATCAGCCCCAGCATTTT. It codes for CASRGGGSPNQPQHF.